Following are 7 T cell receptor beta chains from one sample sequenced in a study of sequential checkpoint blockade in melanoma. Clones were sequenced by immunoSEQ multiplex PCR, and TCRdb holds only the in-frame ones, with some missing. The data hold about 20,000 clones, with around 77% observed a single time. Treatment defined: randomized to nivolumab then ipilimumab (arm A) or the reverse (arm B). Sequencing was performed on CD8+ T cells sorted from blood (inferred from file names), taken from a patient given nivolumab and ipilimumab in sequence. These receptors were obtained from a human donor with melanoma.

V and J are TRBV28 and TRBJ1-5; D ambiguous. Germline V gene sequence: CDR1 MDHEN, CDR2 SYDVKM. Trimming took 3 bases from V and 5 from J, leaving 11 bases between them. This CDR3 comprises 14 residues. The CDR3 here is CASSFRGNHQPQHF. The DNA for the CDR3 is TGTGCCAGCAGTTTTCGAGGGAATCATCAGCCCCAGCATTTT.

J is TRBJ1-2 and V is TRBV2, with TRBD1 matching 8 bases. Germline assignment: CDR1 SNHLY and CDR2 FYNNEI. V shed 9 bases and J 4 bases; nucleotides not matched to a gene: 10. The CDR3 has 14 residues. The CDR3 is CARPSQGAGYGYTF. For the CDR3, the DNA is TGTGCCAGACCGAGCCAGGGGGCCGGCTATGGCTACACCTTC.

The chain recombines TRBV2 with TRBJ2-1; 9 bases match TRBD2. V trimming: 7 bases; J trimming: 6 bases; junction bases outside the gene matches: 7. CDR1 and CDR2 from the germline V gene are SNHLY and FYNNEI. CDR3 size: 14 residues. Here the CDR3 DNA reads TGTGCCAGCACCCCGAGACTAGCGGCCAATGAGCAGTTCTTC. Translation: CASTPRLAANEQFF.

The CDR3 loop reads CASSFRTGFGNTIYF. In nucleotides, the CDR3 is TGCGCCAGCAGCTTCAGGACAGGGTTTGGAAACACCATATATTTT. The chain employs TRBV5-1 and TRBJ1-3; 8 positions agree with TRBD1. The CDR3 runs to 15 residues. V shed 2 bases, J shed 3 bases, and the junction held 4 bases outside the gene matches. Germline V CDR1 and CDR2: SGHRS, YFSETQ. The full variable domain, with the rest looked up from reference TRBV5-1 and TRBJ1-3, is KAGVTQTPRYLIKTRGQQVTLSCSPISGHRSVSWYQQTPGQGLQFLFEYFSETQRNKGNFPGRFSGRQFSNSRSEMNVSTLELGDSALYLCASSFRTGFGNTIYFGEGSWLTVV.

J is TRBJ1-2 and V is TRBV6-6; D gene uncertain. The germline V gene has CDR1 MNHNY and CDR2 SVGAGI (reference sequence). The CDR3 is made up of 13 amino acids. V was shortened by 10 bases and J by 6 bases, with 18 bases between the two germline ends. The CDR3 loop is CATQSWEPNGYTF. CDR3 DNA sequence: TGTGCCACCCAGAGTTGGGAGCCAAATGGCTACACCTTC.

CDR3: CASSHQMTGYTEAFF. CDR3 in DNA: TGTGCCAGCAGCCATCAGATGACAGGGTACACTGAAGCTTTCTTT. The chain combines TRBV4-2 with TRBJ1-1, with 7 bases aligning to TRBD1. CDR1 and CDR2 (germline): LGHNA, YNFKEQ. The J segment lost 3 bases and the V segment lost 3 bases, leaving 7 bases of the junction unmatched. The CDR3 loop spans 15 amino acids.

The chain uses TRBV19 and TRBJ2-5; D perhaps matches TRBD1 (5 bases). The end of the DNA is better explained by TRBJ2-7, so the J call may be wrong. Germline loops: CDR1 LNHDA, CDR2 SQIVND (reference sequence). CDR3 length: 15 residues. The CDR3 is CASRITGALIYEQYF. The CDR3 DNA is TGTGCCAGTAGAATAACTGGGGCCCTAATCTACGAGCAGTACTTC.